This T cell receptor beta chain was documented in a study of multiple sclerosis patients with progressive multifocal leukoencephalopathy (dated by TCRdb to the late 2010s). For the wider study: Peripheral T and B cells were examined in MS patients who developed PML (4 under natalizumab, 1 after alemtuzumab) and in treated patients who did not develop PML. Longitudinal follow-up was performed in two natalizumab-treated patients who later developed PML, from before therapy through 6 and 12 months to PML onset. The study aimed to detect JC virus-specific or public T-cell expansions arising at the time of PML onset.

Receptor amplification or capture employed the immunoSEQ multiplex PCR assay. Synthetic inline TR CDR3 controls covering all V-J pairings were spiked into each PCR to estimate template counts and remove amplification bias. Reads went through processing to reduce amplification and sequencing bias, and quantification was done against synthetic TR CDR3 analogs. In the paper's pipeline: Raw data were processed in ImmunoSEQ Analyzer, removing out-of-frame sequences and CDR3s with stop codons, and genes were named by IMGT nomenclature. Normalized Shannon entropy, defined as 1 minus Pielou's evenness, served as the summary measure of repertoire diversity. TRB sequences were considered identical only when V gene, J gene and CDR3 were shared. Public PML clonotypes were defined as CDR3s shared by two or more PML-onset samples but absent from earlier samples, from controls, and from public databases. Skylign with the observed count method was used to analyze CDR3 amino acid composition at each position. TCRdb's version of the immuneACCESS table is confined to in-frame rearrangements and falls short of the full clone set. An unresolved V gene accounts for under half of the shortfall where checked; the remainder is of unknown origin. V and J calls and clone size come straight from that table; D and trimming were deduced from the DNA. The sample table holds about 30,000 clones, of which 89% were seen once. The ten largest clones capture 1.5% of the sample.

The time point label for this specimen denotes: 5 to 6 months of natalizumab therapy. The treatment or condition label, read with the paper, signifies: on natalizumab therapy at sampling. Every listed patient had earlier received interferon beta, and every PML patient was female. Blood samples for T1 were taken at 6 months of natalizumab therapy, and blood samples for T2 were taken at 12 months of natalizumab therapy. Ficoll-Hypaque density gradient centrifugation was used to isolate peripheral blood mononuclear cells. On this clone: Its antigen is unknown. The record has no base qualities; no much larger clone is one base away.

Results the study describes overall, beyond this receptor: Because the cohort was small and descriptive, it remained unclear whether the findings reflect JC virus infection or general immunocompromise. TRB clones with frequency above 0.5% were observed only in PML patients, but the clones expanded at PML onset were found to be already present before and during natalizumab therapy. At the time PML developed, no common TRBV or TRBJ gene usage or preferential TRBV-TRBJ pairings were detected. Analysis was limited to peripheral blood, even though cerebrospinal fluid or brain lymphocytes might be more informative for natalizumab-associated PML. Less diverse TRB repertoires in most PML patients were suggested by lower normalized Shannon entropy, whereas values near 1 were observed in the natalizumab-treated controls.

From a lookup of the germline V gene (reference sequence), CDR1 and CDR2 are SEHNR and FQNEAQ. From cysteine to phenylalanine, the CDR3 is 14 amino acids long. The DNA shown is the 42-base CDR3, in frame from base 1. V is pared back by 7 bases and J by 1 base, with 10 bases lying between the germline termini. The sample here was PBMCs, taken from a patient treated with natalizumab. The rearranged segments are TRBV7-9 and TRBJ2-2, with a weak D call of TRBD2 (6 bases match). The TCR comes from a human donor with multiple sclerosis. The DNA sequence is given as TGTGCCAGCATGAGTAGCGGGAACACCGGGGAGCTGTTTTTT. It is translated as CASMSSGNTGELFF.